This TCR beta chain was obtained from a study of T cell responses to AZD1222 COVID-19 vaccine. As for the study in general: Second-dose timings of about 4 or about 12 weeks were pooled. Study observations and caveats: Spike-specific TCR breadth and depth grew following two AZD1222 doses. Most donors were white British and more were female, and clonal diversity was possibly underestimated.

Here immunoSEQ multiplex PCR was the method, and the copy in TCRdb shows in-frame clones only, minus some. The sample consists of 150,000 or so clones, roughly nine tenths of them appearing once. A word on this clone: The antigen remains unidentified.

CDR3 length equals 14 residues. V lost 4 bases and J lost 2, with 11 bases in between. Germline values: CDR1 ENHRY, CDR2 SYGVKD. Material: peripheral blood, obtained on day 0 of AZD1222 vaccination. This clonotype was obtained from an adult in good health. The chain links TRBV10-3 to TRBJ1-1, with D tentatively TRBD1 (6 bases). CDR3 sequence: CAISADSGNTEAFF. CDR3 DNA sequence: TGTGCCATCAGTGCGGACAGCGGTAACACTGAAGCTTTCTTT.